This T cell receptor (delta chain) came from a study of Vδ1+ human thymocytes. Findings and caveats of the study: Around 18% of thymic delta-chain sequences were Vdelta2, with few Vdelta3, unlike blood Vdelta1+ controls. Thymic TRG and TRD repertoires appeared highly polyclonal.

Alphabeta T cells were depleted, then CD3+ Vdelta1+ Vdelta2- thymocytes were FACS-sorted. This clone showed up just a few times. The antigen remains undetermined. The germline CDR1 and CDR2 sequences are TSWWSYY and QGS. V lost 2 bases and J 0 bases, leaving 25 bases between the germline ends. This CDR3 region has 20 residues. RNA was extracted from the cells and then reverse transcribed. The CDR3 regions were amplified by multiplex PCR from V-gene primers to a constant-region primer. TCRdb re-called the multiplex PCR reads through CATT. This sample carries about 25,000 delta-chain clones, 7.4% of them seen once, and the ten largest clones take 0.85% to 1%.

This sequence joins TRDV1 and TRDJ1; D is uncertain. Sample: Vdelta1+ gamma-delta thymocytes from the thymus. The subset was: FACS-sorted CD3+ TCRalphabeta- TCRVdelta1+ TCRVdelta2- thymocytes. The TCR sequence derives from a girl less than two years old who had congenital heart surgery. This chain's CDR3 is CALGESSVVRPGRYTDKLIF. As DNA, the CDR3 is TGTGCTCTTGGGGAATCGTCCGTAGTCCGCCCTGGTAGATACACCGATAAACTCATCTTT.